Shown below are 29 T cell receptor beta chains from a single sample sequenced in a study of blood T cells in healthy people across ages. Primed by a sample-barcoded 5' primer and a J-beta primer mix, a second PCR proceeded for roughly 6 to 12 cycles. TCRdb reprocessed the 5' RACE reads via MiXCR and lists one record per CDR3 protein. The sample has some 1,800,000 distinct CDR3 sequences, about two fifths seen once. Sequencing was done on a sample of blood. These receptors were obtained from a human donor in good health.

The chain carries TRBV28 and TRBJ1-6; D unresolved. Germline loops: CDR1 MDHEN, CDR2 SYDVKM. CDR3 length equals 14 residues. V was cut by 8 bases and J by 9 bases, with 17 bases left in between. CDR3 DNA sequence: TGTGCCAGCCGATCACCAGGCCCTATTTCACCCCTCCACTTT. It specifies CASRSPGPISPLHF.

The gene calls are TRBV15 and TRBJ2-5; 8 bases align to TRBD1. V gave up 0 bases and J gave up 5 bases; unmatched junction bases: 11. CDR1 and CDR2 (germline): LNHNV, YYDKDF (reference sequence). The CDR3 has 17 residues. For the CDR3, the DNA is TGTGCCACCAGCAGAGATCGGACAGGGAACCTGGAGGAGACCCAGTACTTC. Amino acids: CATSRDRTGNLEETQYF.

This chain connects TRBV7-8 to TRBJ1-5; TRBD1 matches at 9 bases. The CDR3 has 16 amino acids. After removal of 3 bases from V and 9 bases from J, the junction contained 12 bases not matched to a gene. Germline CDR1 SGHVS, CDR2 FQNEAQ. CDR3 residues: CASSFHQGQGYRPQHF. Here the CDR3 DNA reads TGTGCCAGCAGCTTCCATCAGGGACAGGGTTATCGGCCCCAGCATTTT.

The CDR3 DNA is TGTGCCAGCAGTTACTCCCTCCCTTTGGGGTCAGGCTACACCTTC. Its protein is CASSYSLPLGSGYTF. The chain recombines TRBV6-5 with TRBJ1-2; D uncertain. This CDR3 is 15 amino acids long. In germline, CDR1 is MNHEY, CDR2 SVGAGI. Trimming took off 0 bases at V and 8 bases at J, with 16 bases between the two ends.

This CDR3 is CASSRHRGESTRSGANVLTF. In DNA, the CDR3 is TGTGCCAGCAGCAGACACCGAGGAGAGTCGACGCGCTCTGGGGCCAACGTCCTGACTTTC. V gene TRBV7-6 combines with J gene TRBJ2-6; D not certain. Germline V gene data show CDR1 as SGHVS and CDR2 as FNYEAQ. The CDR3 has 20 amino acids. V lost 5 bases and J 0 bases, leaving 23 bases between the germline ends.

The V gene is TRBV12-3 or TRBV12-4, the J gene TRBJ2-2; 11 positions agree with TRBD1. The CDR3 runs 16 residues. Trimming at V came to 2 bases and at J to 3 bases, leaving 2 bases not matched to a gene. The CDR3 spells CASSLRDRGDTGELFF. In DNA, the CDR3 is TGTGCCAGCAGTTTACGGGACAGGGGGGACACCGGGGAGCTGTTTTTT.

This clonotype was counted between two and nine times. The chain links TRBV7-2 to TRBJ1-1, with 7 positions matching TRBD1. V was pared by 5 bases and J by 3 bases, with 9 bases of the junction left unmatched. CDR1 SGHTA and CDR2 FQGNSA come from the germline V gene. The length of the CDR3 is 15 residues. This chain's CDR3 is CASSASTGEYTEAFF. CDR3 in DNA: TGTGCCAGCAGCGCCTCAACAGGGGAGTACACTGAAGCTTTCTTT.

Comment on this clonotype: The junction departs from the called germline gene at one end, perhaps through a read error. The gene calls are TRBV6-5 and TRBJ2-5; D is uncertain. The DNA end is more similar to TRBJ2-7, so the J call may be wrong. From germline, CDR1 is MNHEY and CDR2 SVGAGI. The CDR3 consists of 11 residues. This chain's CDR3 is CACSSVGEQYF. The CDR3 nucleotides read TGTGCCTGCAGTTCCGTGGGCGAGCAGTACTTC.

As regards this clonotype: The junction shows a germline mismatch at one end, possibly a read error. The chain joins TRBV5-1 to TRBJ2-1; 7 nucleotides match TRBD2. The germline V gene has CDR1 SGHRS and CDR2 YFSETQ. CDR3 size: 15 residues. The CDR3 region has the DNA TGTGCCAGCAGCCCCGGGGGGAGGACCTACAATGAGCAGTTCTTC. Protein: CASSPGGRTYNEQFF.

The CDR3 DNA reads as TGCGCCAGCAGCAACCGGGATAACCGCACAGATACGCAGTATTTT. Its translation: CASSNRDNRTDTQYF. The chain couples TRBV5-1 to TRBJ2-3; tentatively, D is TRBD2 (5 bases). CDR1 and CDR2 from the germline V gene are SGHRS and YFSETQ. The CDR3 is 15 amino acids. The germline V and J ends were trimmed by 4 bases and 1 base, with 13 bases remaining between them.

This clonotype has just a few counts. This chain links TRBV28 with TRBJ2-3; 7 nucleotides align to TRBD1. Trimming removed 5 bases from V and 0 bases from J; junction bases left unmatched: 8. The germline gives CDR1 MDHEN, CDR2 SYDVKM. CDR3 length equals 16 residues. The CDR3 bases are TGTGCCAGCAGTGCTCGACAGGGATCTAGCACAGATACGCAGTATTTT. Its protein is CASSARQGSSTDTQYF.

The genes are TRBV18 and TRBJ1-1; D perhaps matches TRBD1 (6 bases). This CDR3 has 15 amino acids. CDR1 KGHSH and CDR2 LQKENI come from the germline V gene. The V gene lost 3 bases and the J gene lost 6 bases, with 17 bases spanning the gap. The CDR3 is CASSPRGGGNAEAFF. Written as DNA, the CDR3 is TGTGCCAGCTCACCCCGGGGCGGGGGCAACGCTGAAGCTTTCTTT.

This chain uses TRBV6-5 with TRBJ2-5; 7 bases fit TRBD1. With V trimmed by 6 bases and J by 4 bases, 5 bases remained unmatched. The CDR3 has 13 residues. Germline assignment: CDR1 MNHEY and CDR2 SVGAGI. CDR3 coding DNA: TGTGCCAGCAGGGTATGGGACAGAGAGACCCAGTACTTC. As protein: CASRVWDRETQYF.

This clonotype came up a few times. The J gene is TRBJ2-4, the V gene TRBV20-1; 12 bases are a match to TRBD1. J gave up 8 bases and V 4 bases, and 9 bases lay outside the gene matches. CDR1 and CDR2 (germline): DFQATT, SNEGSKA (reference sequence). This CDR3 spans 15 amino acids. The CDR3 spells CSAIWDRGPWHIQYF. The CDR3 nucleotides read TGCAGTGCTATTTGGGACAGGGGGCCCTGGCACATTCAGTACTTC.

This clonotype was counted between two and nine times. The chain recombines TRBV20-1 with TRBJ2-7, with D possibly TRBD1 on 5 matching bases. Germline CDR1 and CDR2: DFQATT and SNEGSKA (reference sequence). Deletions cut 8 bases from V and 0 bases from J, with 14 bases between. The CDR3 covers 13 residues. The CDR3 nucleotides are TGCAGTCTGGCGCAGGGTAGCTCCTACGAGCAGTACTTC. It encodes CSLAQGSSYEQYF.

The table lists this clonotype with a few counts. The rearrangement links TRBV12-3 or TRBV12-4 to TRBJ2-3; no clear D gene. V was shortened by 7 bases and J by 0 bases, with 14 bases between the two germline ends. This CDR3 is 15 amino acids long. The CDR3 reads CASTWGRTSTDTQYF. CDR3 bases: TGTGCCAGCACCTGGGGAAGAACCAGCACAGATACGCAGTATTTT.

A few counts support this clonotype. The chain combines TRBV12-3 or TRBV12-4 with TRBJ2-4; D tentatively reads TRBD1 or TRBD2 (6 bases each). The CDR3 is 14 amino acids. Deletions cut 7 bases from V and 10 bases from J, with 20 bases between. This CDR3 is CASTQGRDFGIQYF. The DNA for the CDR3 is TGTGCCAGCACCCAGGGGCGGGACTTCGGGATTCAGTACTTC.

The V and J genes are TRBV5-6 and TRBJ1-6; 9 positions agree with TRBD1. The V gene's germline CDR1 is SGHDT and CDR2 YYEEEE. The V and J ends lost 3 bases and 6 bases, in that order; junction bases with no gene match: 13. This CDR3 comprises 18 residues. Here the CDR3 reads CASSWGQGMRTSNSPLHF. The CDR3, as DNA: TGTGCCAGCAGCTGGGGACAGGGAATGCGGACTAGTAATTCACCCCTCCACTTT.

The sample holds a few counts of this clonotype. The chain carries TRBV20-1 and TRBJ2-1; 12 bases agree with TRBD1. V was pared by 3 bases and J by 8 bases, with 8 bases of the junction left unmatched. The CDR3 runs 15 residues. Germline V CDR1 and CDR2: DFQATT, SNEGSKA (reference sequence). The CDR3 DNA is TGCAGTGCTAGCCGCCCCGGGACAGGGGGCCATGAGCAGTTCTTC. Its protein product is CSASRPGTGGHEQFF.

The rearrangement uses TRBV28 and TRBJ1-5; D ambiguous. Per germline, CDR1 MDHEN and CDR2 SYDVKM. This CDR3 region has 12 residues. Trimming took 5 bases from V and 6 from J, leaving 8 bases between them. CDR3 residues: CASSIRVQPQHF. The CDR3 DNA reads TGTGCCAGCAGTATACGTGTTCAGCCCCAGCATTTT.

The V and J genes are TRBV20-1 and TRBJ1-1; D not resolved. Trimming cost V 0 bases and J 5 bases, with 22 bases left between them. The CDR3 is 17 residues long. The germline V gene has CDR1 DFQATT and CDR2 SNEGSKA (reference sequence). The CDR3 region has the DNA TGCAGTGCTAGAGATTTCGGGCTACAAGTTGGTACGACTGAAGCTTTCTTT. Protein sequence: CSARDFGLQVGTTEAFF.

This clonotype was counted ten times or more. The chain has TRBV4-1 and TRBJ2-7; the D gene is possibly TRBD2 (5 bases). V gave up 3 bases and J gave up 6 bases, with 18 bases separating them. The CDR3 consists of 15 residues. Germline-derived CDR1 and CDR2 are MGHRA and YSYEKL. This CDR3 reads CASSQSDPRVGEQYF. DNA of the CDR3: TGCGCCAGCAGCCAGTCCGACCCGAGGGTAGGCGAGCAGTACTTC.

The rearrangement joins TRBV29-1 to TRBJ2-1, with 11 bases matching TRBD2. This CDR3 has 19 residues. The J segment lost 4 bases and the V segment lost 4 bases, leaving 18 bases of the junction unmatched. Germline V gene data show CDR1 as SQVTM and CDR2 as ANQGSEA. CDR3 loop: CSVGPIAGGPHEPYNEQFF. DNA for the CDR3: TGCAGCGTTGGCCCAATAGCGGGGGGGCCTCATGAACCGTACAATGAGCAGTTCTTC.

There are a few counts of this clonotype. This rearrangement joins TRBV27 to TRBJ1-5; 11 bases match TRBD1. This CDR3 region has 16 residues. Germline V lookup: CDR1 MNHEY, CDR2 SMNVEV (reference sequence). Trimming at V came to 3 bases and at J to 4 bases, leaving 5 bases not matched to a gene. The CDR3 sequence: CASSLAGTGGNQPQHF. CDR3 in DNA: TGTGCCAGCAGTTTGGCTGGGACAGGGGGTAATCAGCCCCAGCATTTT.

This chain connects TRBV5-1 to TRBJ2-1; D unclear. CDR3 length: 13 residues. Germline assignment: CDR1 SGHRS and CDR2 YFSETQ. The germline V and J ends were trimmed by 6 bases and 5 bases, with 12 bases remaining between them. In DNA, the CDR3 is TGCGCCAGCACTCAACATCCTCACAATGAGCAGTTCTTC. Protein sequence: CASTQHPHNEQFF. The complete variable domain, with remaining parts taken from reference TRBV5-1 and TRBJ2-1, reads KAGVTQTPRYLIKTRGQQVTLSCSPISGHRSVSWYQQTPGQGLQFLFEYFSETQRNKGNFPGRFSGRQFSNSRSEMNVSTLELGDSALYLCASTQHPHNEQFFGPGTRLTVL.

This clonotype was seen a few times. The chain recombines TRBV10-3 with TRBJ1-1; D uncertain. V shed 4 bases and J shed 1 base, with 13 bases lying between them. Germline loops: CDR1 ENHRY, CDR2 SYGVKD. The CDR3 has 15 residues. The CDR3 loop is CAISGQLTRNTEAFF. The CDR3 coding sequence is TGTGCCATCAGTGGCCAATTAACACGGAACACTGAAGCTTTCTTT.

This rearrangement joins TRBV5-1 to TRBJ2-3, with 11 nucleotides matching TRBD2. The CDR3 is 16 amino acids. With 5 bases clipped from V and 1 base from J, the junction kept 6 bases outside the gene matches. Germline V gene data show CDR1 as SGHRS and CDR2 as YFSETQ. The CDR3 coding sequence is TGCGCCAGCAGTCAAACTAGCGGGGGACGCACAGATACGCAGTATTTT. As protein: CASSQTSGGRTDTQYF.

This sequence joins TRBV24-1 and TRBJ2-5; D call uncertain. Germline V gene lookup returns CDR1 KGHDR and CDR2 SFDVKD. CDR3 size: 14 residues. V lost 5 bases, J lost 4 bases, and 13 bases lay in between. CDR3 coding DNA: TGTGCCACCAGTGGAATCCAGGAAGGAGAGACCCAGTACTTC. Its protein product is CATSGIQEGETQYF.

This clonotype was detected only a few times. The chain carries TRBV20-1 and TRBJ1-2; D uncertain. This CDR3 is 13 amino acids long. Germline V gene data show CDR1 as DFQATT and CDR2 as SNEGSKA (reference sequence). Trimming removed 1 base from V and 4 bases from J, with 10 bases in between. CDR3 amino acids: CSARGEVPYGYTF. The CDR3 nucleotides are TGCAGTGCTAGAGGTGAAGTCCCCTATGGCTACACCTTC.